This T cell receptor beta chain was sequenced in a study of blood T cell repertoires in COVID-19. In the study overall: Researchers got acute and convalescent COVID-19 samples from the United States, Italy and Spain. T cells, B-cell-depleted T cells, or PBMCs supplied cDNA or gDNA.

Study processing details: Reference gene primer amplification in the assay estimated nucleated cell counts. Repertoires were generated with immunoSEQ multiplex PCR, while TCRdb's copy carries only in-frame clones and drops some. V, J and clone size are those of that table, while D and trimming were read from the DNA. Found here are roughly 130,000 clones, 70% to 85% of them singletons; the top ten hold around 15%. The sequencing input was peripheral blood. The sequence derives from a woman in her forties or fifties with acute or convalescent COVID-19.

In DNA form, the CDR3 reads TGTGCCAGCAGACGGATACTAGCGGGGAATGAGCAGTTCTTC. As protein: CASRRILAGNEQFF. The chain links TRBV2 to TRBJ2-1, with 10 bases fitting TRBD2. The CDR3 has 14 amino acids. Trimming at V came to 6 bases and at J to 7 bases, leaving 6 bases not matched to a gene. Germline CDR1 reads SNHLY; CDR2 reads FYNNEI.